The rows below give T cell receptor beta chains drawn from one sample of a study of blood T cell repertoires in COVID-19. TCRdb's table, derived via immunoSEQ multiplex PCR, lists solely in-frame clones and lacks some. The sample includes approximately 200,000 clones, roughly 80% of them seen just once. Sequencing input: PBMCs or T cells enriched from blood (not recorded which). All receptors derive from a middle-aged woman with acute COVID-19. Each CDR3 is given with its conserved first and last residue. The D gene is left open where the match is weak. A clone size is listed for some rows: how often the clone was seen (once, few, many), or a class if it is expanded.

j_gene: TRBJ2-1
d_gene: TRBD1
v_gene: TRBV9
abundance: .
CDR3nt: TGTGCCAGCAGCGTAGAGGGACAGGGGATAAATGAGCAGTTCTTC
CDR3aa: CASSVEGQGINEQFF

j_gene: TRBJ1-1
d_gene: .
v_gene: TRBV27
abundance: many
CDR3nt: TGTGCCAGCAGTTTCGGGGGTCTCAGCACTGAAGCTTTCTTT
CDR3aa: CASSFGGLSTEAFF

j_gene: TRBJ1-2
d_gene: .
v_gene: TRBV19
abundance: .
CDR3nt: TGTGCCAGTAGTACCAAAAACAGAGACTATGGCTACACCTTC
CDR3aa: CASSTKNRDYGYTF

j_gene: TRBJ2-1
d_gene: TRBD2
v_gene: TRBV12-5
abundance: .
CDR3nt: TGTGCTAGTGGTTTGGACGGAATACAGCCGTGGACTAGGAAGGACAATGAGCAGTTCTTC
CDR3aa: CASGLDGIQPWTRKDNEQFF

j_gene: TRBJ1-2
d_gene: TRBD1
v_gene: TRBV7-2
abundance: .
CDR3nt: TGTGCCAGCAGCTGGGGACAGGGTGGCGATGGCTACACCTTC
CDR3aa: CASSWGQGGDGYTF

j_gene: TRBJ1-6
d_gene: .
v_gene: TRBV19
abundance: once
CDR3nt: TGTGCCAGTAGTATAGATCACGCGGTATTCACCCTCCACTTT
CDR3aa: CASSIDHAVFTLHF

j_gene: TRBJ2-3
d_gene: .
v_gene: TRBV29-1
abundance: .
CDR3nt: TGCAGCGTTGTCGGGGGAAGTACAGATACGCAGTATTTT
CDR3aa: CSVVGGSTDTQYF

j_gene: TRBJ1-2
d_gene: .
v_gene: TRBV2
abundance: .
CDR3nt: TGTGCCAGCAGTGAACTCCAGGGAATTCGTGGCTACACCTTC
CDR3aa: CASSELQGIRGYTF

j_gene: TRBJ1-1
d_gene: .
v_gene: TRBV19
abundance: .
CDR3nt: TGTGCCACGTCCGGGGGTCAGAACACTGAAGCTTTCTTT
CDR3aa: CATSGGQNTEAFF

j_gene: TRBJ2-3
d_gene: TRBD1
v_gene: TRBV6-4
abundance: .
CDR3nt: TGTGCCAGCAGCCTCACAGGGGGCGGAGGCACAGATACGCAGTATTTT
CDR3aa: CASSLTGGGGTDTQYF

j_gene: TRBJ1-2
d_gene: TRBD1
v_gene: TRBV18
abundance: .
CDR3nt: TGTGCCAGCTCACCACCGGTGGGTCCAGGGGGCAACTATGGCTACACCTTC
CDR3aa: CASSPPVGPGGNYGYTF

j_gene: TRBJ1-2
d_gene: .
v_gene: TRBV24-1
abundance: .
CDR3nt: TGTGCCACCAGTGACGGTGGGCTAAACTATGGCTACACCTTC
CDR3aa: CATSDGGLNYGYTF

j_gene: TRBJ2-7
d_gene: TRBD2
v_gene: TRBV7-2
abundance: .
CDR3nt: TGTGCCAGCAGCAACCAGGGACTAGCGGGAGCCTACGAGCAGTACTTC
CDR3aa: CASSNQGLAGAYEQYF

j_gene: TRBJ1-1
d_gene: .
v_gene: TRBV2
abundance: .
CDR3nt: TGTGCCAGCAGTGGAGGGGGAATGTTCACTGAAGCTTTCTTT
CDR3aa: CASSGGGMFTEAFF